This note documents a single TCR beta chain sequence. The germline V gene has CDR1 MGHRA and CDR2 YSYEKL. There are 14 residues in the CDR3. V was clipped by 4 bases and J by 1 base; unmatched bases: 0. The data stem from a study of a mutant IDH1 vaccine in newly diagnosed glioma. On the study more broadly: The treated population exhibited a male proportion of about 62%, a female proportion of 37.5%, and a mean age of around 40 years.

This sample's time point: baseline, week 1 (first vaccination visit). Treatment of the sample: pre-vaccination baseline after standard-of-care therapy. TCRdb's table, derived via immunoSEQ multiplex PCR, lists solely in-frame clones and lacks some. The sample lists some 70,000 clones; 79% were seen once. The chain recombines TRBV4-1 with TRBJ1-1; 10 bases map to TRBD1. Sequenced material: PBMCs, taken from a glioma patient treated with radiotherapy, temozolomide or both. The receptor comes from a man aged 50-60 years with glioma. As DNA, the CDR3 is TGCGCCAGCAGCCGGACAGGGGGGAACACTGAAGCTTTCTTT. Its protein product is CASSRTGGNTEAFF.